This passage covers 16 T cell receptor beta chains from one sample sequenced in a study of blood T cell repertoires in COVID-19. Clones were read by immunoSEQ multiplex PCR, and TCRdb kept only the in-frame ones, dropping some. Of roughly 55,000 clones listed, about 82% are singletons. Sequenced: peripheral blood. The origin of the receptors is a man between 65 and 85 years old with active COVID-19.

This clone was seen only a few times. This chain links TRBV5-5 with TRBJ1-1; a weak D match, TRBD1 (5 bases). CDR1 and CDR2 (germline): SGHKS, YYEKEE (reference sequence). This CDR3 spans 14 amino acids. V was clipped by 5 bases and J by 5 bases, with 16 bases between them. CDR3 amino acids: CASSPGGGRTEAFF. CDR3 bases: TGTGCCAGCAGTCCCGGGGGAGGAAGGACTGAAGCTTTCTTT.

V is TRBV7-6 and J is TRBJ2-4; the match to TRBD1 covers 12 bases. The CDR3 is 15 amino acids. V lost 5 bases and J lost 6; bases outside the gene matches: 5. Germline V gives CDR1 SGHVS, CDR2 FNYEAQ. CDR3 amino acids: CASSTGQGARNIQYF. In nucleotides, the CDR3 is TGTGCCAGCAGCACGGGACAGGGGGCGCGAAACATTCAGTACTTC.

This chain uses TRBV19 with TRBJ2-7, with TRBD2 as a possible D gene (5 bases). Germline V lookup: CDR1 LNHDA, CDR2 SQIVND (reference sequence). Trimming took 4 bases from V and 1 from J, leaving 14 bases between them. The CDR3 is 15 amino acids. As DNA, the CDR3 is TGTGCCAGTAGTAGTGGAAACCCGGGGTCCTACGAGCAGTACTTC. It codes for CASSSGNPGSYEQYF.

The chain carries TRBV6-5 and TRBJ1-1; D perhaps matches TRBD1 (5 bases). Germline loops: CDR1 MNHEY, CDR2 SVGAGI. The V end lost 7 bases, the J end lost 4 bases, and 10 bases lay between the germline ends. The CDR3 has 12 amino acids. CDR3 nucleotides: TGTGCCAGCAAGACAGTAATCACTGAAGCTTTCTTT. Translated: CASKTVITEAFF.

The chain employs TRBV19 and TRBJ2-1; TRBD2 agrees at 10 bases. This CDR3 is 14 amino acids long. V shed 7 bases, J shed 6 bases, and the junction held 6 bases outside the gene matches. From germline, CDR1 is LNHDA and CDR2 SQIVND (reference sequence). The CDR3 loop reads CASTTAGGSNEQFF. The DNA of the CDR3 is TGTGCCAGTACCACAGCGGGGGGGTCCAATGAGCAGTTCTTC.

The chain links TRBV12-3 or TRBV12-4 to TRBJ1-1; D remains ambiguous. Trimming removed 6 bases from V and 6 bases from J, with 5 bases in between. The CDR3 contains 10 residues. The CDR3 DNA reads TGTGCCAGCAGCCCCTCTGAAGCTTTCTTT. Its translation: CASSPSEAFF.

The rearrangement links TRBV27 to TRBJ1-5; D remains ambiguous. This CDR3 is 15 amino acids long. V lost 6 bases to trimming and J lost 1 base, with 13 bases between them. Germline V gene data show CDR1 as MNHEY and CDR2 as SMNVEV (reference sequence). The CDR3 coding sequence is TGTGCCAGCAGATCAAAGTATCTAAGCAATCAGCCCCAGCATTTT. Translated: CASRSKYLSNQPQHF.

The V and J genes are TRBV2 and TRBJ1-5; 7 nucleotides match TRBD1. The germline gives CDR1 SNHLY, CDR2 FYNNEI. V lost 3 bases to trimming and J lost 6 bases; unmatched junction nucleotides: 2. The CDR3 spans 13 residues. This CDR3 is CASSDEGAQPQHF. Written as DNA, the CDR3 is TGTGCCAGCAGTGATGAGGGGGCTCAGCCCCAGCATTTT.

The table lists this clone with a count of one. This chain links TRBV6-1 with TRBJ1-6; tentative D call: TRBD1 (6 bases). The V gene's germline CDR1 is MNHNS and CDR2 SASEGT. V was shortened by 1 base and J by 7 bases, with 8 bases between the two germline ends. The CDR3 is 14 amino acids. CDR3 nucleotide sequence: TGTGCCAGCAGTGAAGGAGACAGGAATTCACCCCTCCACTTT. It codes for CASSEGDRNSPLHF.

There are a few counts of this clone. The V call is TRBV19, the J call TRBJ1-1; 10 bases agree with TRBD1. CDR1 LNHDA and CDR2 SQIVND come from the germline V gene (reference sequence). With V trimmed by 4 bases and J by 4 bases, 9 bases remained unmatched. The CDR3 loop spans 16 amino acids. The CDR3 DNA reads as TGTGCCAGTAGTAGCCGAGACAGGGGGCCCAGCACTGAAGCTTTCTTT. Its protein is CASSSRDRGPSTEAFF.

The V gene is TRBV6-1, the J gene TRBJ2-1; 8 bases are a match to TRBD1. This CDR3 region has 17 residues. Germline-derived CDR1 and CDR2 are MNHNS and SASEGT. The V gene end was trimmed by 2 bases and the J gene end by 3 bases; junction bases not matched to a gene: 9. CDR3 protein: CASSEYPGTGGYNEQFF. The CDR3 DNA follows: TGTGCCAGCAGTGAATATCCCGGGACAGGAGGCTACAATGAGCAGTTCTTC.

The CDR3 here is CASSPSLVADTQYF. The CDR3 bases are TGTGCCAGCAGCCCCTCACTGGTGGCAGATACGCAGTATTTT. This chain joins TRBV7-3 and TRBJ2-3; no firm D call. The germline V gene has CDR1 SGHTA and CDR2 FQGTGA. The CDR3 loop spans 14 amino acids. V was trimmed by 5 bases and J by 4 bases, leaving 13 bases between them.

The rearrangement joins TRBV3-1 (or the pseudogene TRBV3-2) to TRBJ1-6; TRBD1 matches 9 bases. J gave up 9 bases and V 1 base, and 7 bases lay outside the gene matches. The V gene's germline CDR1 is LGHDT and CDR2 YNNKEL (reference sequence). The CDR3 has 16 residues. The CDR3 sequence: CASSQGQQGAVSPLHF. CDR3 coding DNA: TGTGCCAGCAGCCAAGGGCAACAGGGGGCTGTTTCACCCCTCCACTTT.

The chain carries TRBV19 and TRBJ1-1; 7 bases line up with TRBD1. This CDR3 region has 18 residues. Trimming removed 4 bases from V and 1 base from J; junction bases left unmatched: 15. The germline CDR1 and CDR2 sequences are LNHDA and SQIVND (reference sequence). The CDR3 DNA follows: TGTGCCAGTAGTAAAACCCTACAGGGACAGCTAAAGAACACTGAAGCTTTCTTT. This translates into CASSKTLQGQLKNTEAFF.

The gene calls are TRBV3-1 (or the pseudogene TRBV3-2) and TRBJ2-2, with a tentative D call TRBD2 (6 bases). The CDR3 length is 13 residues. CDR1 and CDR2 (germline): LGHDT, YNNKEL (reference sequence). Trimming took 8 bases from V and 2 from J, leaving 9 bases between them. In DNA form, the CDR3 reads TGTGCCAGCGAGGACTACAACACCGGGGAGCTGTTTTTT. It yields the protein CASEDYNTGELFF.

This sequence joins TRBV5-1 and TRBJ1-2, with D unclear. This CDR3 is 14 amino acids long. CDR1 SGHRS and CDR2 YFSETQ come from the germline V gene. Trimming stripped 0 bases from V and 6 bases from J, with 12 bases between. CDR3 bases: TGCGCCAGCAGCTTGGTTACGGAGTATGATGGCTACACCTTC. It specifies CASSLVTEYDGYTF.